The present T cell receptor (beta chain) was sequenced within a study of cytomegalovirus exposure and HLA in healthy donors. Whole-study context: Unique TCRs from HLA-typed donors, 80 million to 100 million of them, were held in an early data release.

With respect to this clone: The antigen is undetermined.

The PCR employed 60 Vbeta primers together with 13 Jbeta primers. Assay used: immunoSEQ multiplex PCR; TCRdb lists only in-frame clones, some missing. Seen here are about 160,000 clones, less than 80% observed once, and the top ten hold 2% to 2.5%. Germline CDR1 SGHRS, CDR2 YFSETQ. Trimming stripped 1 base from V and 5 bases from J, with 8 bases between. This CDR3 spans 13 amino acids. General study findings and limits: For TCR beta chains, V- and J-gene trimming was later linked to a missense DCLRE1C variant. A later analysis appeared to link common viral pathogens to several of the most significant clusters. A later examination showed that TCR association rates differed by HLA locus, with DRB1 most and HLA-C fewest.

The V gene is TRBV5-1, the J gene TRBJ2-3; no definite D call. The TCR originated in a man between 35 and 55 years old in good health and CMV-seronegative. The sequenced sample was PBMCs. Here the CDR3 reads CASSLRGEDTQYF. The CDR3 DNA follows: TGCGCCAGCAGCTTGCGAGGTGAAGATACGCAGTATTTT.